One sample yielded the 26 T cell receptor beta chains listed below, sequenced in a study of cytomegalovirus exposure and HLA in healthy donors. PCR involved 60 Vbeta and 13 Jbeta primers. The repertoire was sequenced with immunoSEQ multiplex PCR; TCRdb's copy has only in-frame clones and lacks some. The sample consists of roughly 100,000 clones, approximately 82% of them appearing once. The sample taken for sequencing was PBMCs. Source of these receptors: a man aged 35 to 55 in good health and CMV-seronegative.

J is TRBJ2-7 and V is TRBV10-2, with TRBD2 matching over 11 bases. V shed 6 bases, J shed 6 bases, and the junction held 4 bases outside the gene matches. CDR1 and CDR2 (germline): WSHSY, SAAADI. This CDR3 comprises 13 residues. CDR3 region: CASRTSGEFEQYF. The CDR3 nucleotides are TGCGCCAGCAGGACTAGCGGGGAGTTCGAGCAGTACTTC.

In this sample, this clone turned up a few times. The V call is TRBV7-9, the J call TRBJ1-1, with a tentative D call TRBD1 (6 bases). V was trimmed by 7 bases and J by 8 bases, leaving 14 bases between them. The length of the CDR3 is 12 residues. Germline CDR1 and CDR2: SEHNR and FQNEAQ (reference sequence). The CDR3 spells CASIRGGGEAFF. The CDR3 DNA reads TGTGCCAGCATCCGGGGGGGCGGGGAAGCTTTCTTT.

The rearrangement joins TRBV7-2 to TRBJ2-5, with 12 bases lining up with TRBD2. CDR3 length equals 19 residues. CDR1 is SGHTA and CDR2 is FQGNSA in the germline V gene. Trimming cost V 1 base and J 4 bases; bases outside gene matches: 13. The CDR3 reads CASSLVFVLAGGGGETQYF. In DNA form, the CDR3 reads TGTGCCAGCAGCTTAGTGTTTGTACTAGCGGGGGGAGGGGGAGAGACCCAGTACTTC.

The rearrangement links TRBV6-4 to TRBJ1-2, with a possible D match to TRBD1 (6 bases). V dropped 0 bases and J dropped 12 bases, with 20 bases sitting between them. The CDR3 is 15 amino acids. Germline V gene sequence: CDR1 MRHNA, CDR2 SNTAGT. For the CDR3, the DNA is TGTGCCAGCAGTGACTCGAGTCCCGGGACAATATGGAACACCTTC. Translation gives CASSDSSPGTIWNTF.

The chain is built from TRBV9 and TRBJ2-5, with 8 bases lining up with TRBD2. The ends lost 0 bases at V and 2 bases at J; junction bases unmatched: 12. CDR3 length equals 18 residues. Germline CDR1 and CDR2: SGDLS and YYNGEE. The CDR3 coding sequence is TGTGCCAGCAGCGTAGGTAATCGCCTCCGGGGGGGACAAGAGACCCAGTACTTC. This encodes CASSVGNRLRGGQETQYF.

V is TRBV10-3 and J is TRBJ2-7; 11 nucleotides align to TRBD2. CDR3 length: 15 amino acids. Per germline, CDR1 ENHRY and CDR2 SYGVKD. J gave up 0 bases and V 2 bases, and 0 bases lay outside the gene matches. The CDR3 here is CAISETSGGSYEQYF. The CDR3 DNA reads as TGTGCCATCAGTGAGACTAGCGGGGGCTCCTACGAGCAGTACTTC.

The gene calls are TRBV6-1 and TRBJ1-1, with D perhaps TRBD1 (6 bases). CDR1 and CDR2 from the germline V gene are MNHNS and SASEGT. With 5 bases removed from V and 11 bases from J, the gap between germline ends came to 21 bases. CDR3 length: 14 amino acids. CDR3 nucleotides: TGTGCCAGCAGTCTTACTACAGGGAGGGTGGATGCTTTCTTT. Translating gives CASSLTTGRVDAFF.

The chain employs TRBV25-1 and TRBJ1-4, with 10 bases lining up with TRBD1. In germline, CDR1 is MGHDK, CDR2 SYGVNS. This CDR3 is built from 15 residues. Germline trimming cut 3 bases from V and 7 bases from J; bases unmatched to any gene: 5. This CDR3 reads CASSDRDRGSEKLFF. In DNA, the CDR3 is TGTGCCAGCAGTGACCGGGACAGGGGTTCTGAAAAACTGTTTTTT.

This chain connects TRBV6-1 to TRBJ2-5; 8 nucleotides align to TRBD1. With V trimmed by 3 bases and J by 3 bases, 12 bases remained unmatched. CDR1 and CDR2 from the germline V gene are MNHNS and SASEGT. This CDR3 comprises 17 residues. CDR3 nucleotide sequence: TGTGCCAGCAGTGAGAGAAGGGACGGACAGGGAAAAGAGACCCAGTACTTC. This codes for CASSERRDGQGKETQYF.

The chain joins TRBV6-1 to TRBJ2-2; tentative D call: TRBD2 (5 bases). Germline loops: CDR1 MNHNS, CDR2 SASEGT. V was cut by 3 bases and J by 3 bases, with 8 bases left in between. The CDR3 contains 14 residues. CDR3 nucleotide sequence: TGTGCCAGCAGTGATCGGGGAGACACCGGGGAGCTGTTTTTT. This translates into CASSDRGDTGELFF.

The rearrangement links TRBV5-1 to TRBJ1-4, with a possible D match to TRBD1 (5 bases). This CDR3 is 15 amino acids long. With 4 bases removed from V and 4 bases from J, the gap between germline ends came to 14 bases. Germline CDR1 is SGHRS and CDR2 is YFSETQ. This chain's CDR3 is CASSGGRGFNEKLFF. DNA of the CDR3: TGCGCCAGCAGCGGGGGGAGGGGATTTAATGAAAAACTGTTTTTT.

This rearrangement joins TRBV19 to TRBJ1-4; tentatively, D is TRBD1 (6 bases). Germline assignment: CDR1 LNHDA and CDR2 SQIVND (reference sequence). Trimming took 2 bases from V and 5 from J, leaving 18 bases between them. CDR3 size: 17 residues. The CDR3 loop is CASSINGRTASNEKLFF. The CDR3 DNA follows: TGTGCCAGTAGTATAAACGGGAGGACAGCATCGAATGAAAAACTGTTTTTT.

The chain joins TRBV5-4 to TRBJ2-2, with D perhaps TRBD1 (6 bases). The CDR3 contains 16 residues. V was clipped by 0 bases and J by 1 base, with 10 bases between them. Germline loops: CDR1 SGHNT, CDR2 YYREEE (reference sequence). The CDR3 DNA is TGTGCCAGCAGCTTGGATGGGACAAGGAACACCGGGGAGCTGTTTTTT. This encodes CASSLDGTRNTGELFF.

This chain connects TRBV15 to TRBJ1-1; a weak D match, TRBD1 (6 bases). Germline CDR1 is LNHNV and CDR2 is YYDKDF (reference sequence). Trimming pared 3 bases from V and 3 bases from J, leaving 17 bases between. The CDR3 contains 16 residues. CDR3 nucleotide sequence: TGTGCCACCAGCAGTTTTAAACAGGGTTTAGACACTGAAGCTTTCTTT. This gives the protein CATSSFKQGLDTEAFF.

This rearrangement joins TRBV2 to TRBJ1-2; perhaps TRBD1 as D (6 bases). CDR3 length: 12 amino acids. V was trimmed by 6 bases and J by 8 bases, leaving 13 bases between them. Germline V gene sequence: CDR1 SNHLY, CDR2 FYNNEI. The CDR3 DNA sequence: TGTGCCAGCAGCTACAGGGAAGGGGGCTACACCTTC. Translating it yields CASSYREGGYTF.

V and J are TRBV15 and TRBJ1-1, with D tentatively TRBD1 (6 bases). The germline V gene encodes CDR1 LNHNV and CDR2 YYDKDF (reference sequence). This CDR3 contains 15 residues. The V and J ends lost 0 bases and 5 bases respectively, with 13 bases between them. The CDR3 DNA reads as TGTGCCACCAGCAGAGATAGGCAGGGGCGGACTGAAGCTTTCTTT. Protein product: CATSRDRQGRTEAFF.

This clone has a handful of counts. This chain connects TRBV7-9 to TRBJ2-1; maybe TRBD2 (6 bases). Germline V gene sequence: CDR1 SEHNR, CDR2 FQNEAQ (reference sequence). Deletions cut 5 bases from V and 10 bases from J, with 15 bases between. The CDR3 covers 13 residues. The CDR3 DNA reads as TGTGCCAGCAGCGCCCAGTTGGCGGGGGAGCAGTTCTTC. Its protein is CASSAQLAGEQFF.

The chain carries TRBV28 and TRBJ2-7; D possibly corresponds to TRBD1 (6 bases). Germline V gene lookup returns CDR1 MDHEN and CDR2 SYDVKM. The length of the CDR3 is 13 residues. Trimming took off 8 bases at V and 4 bases at J, with 15 bases between the two ends. The CDR3 reads CASLTGQTYEQYF. The DNA of the CDR3 is TGTGCCAGCCTGACAGGCCAGACTTACGAGCAGTACTTC.

This clone was detected once. V gene TRBV29-1 combines with J gene TRBJ2-7; D might be TRBD2 (5 bases). Trimming took 4 bases from V and 1 from J, leaving 8 bases between them. The CDR3 contains 12 residues. Germline assignment: CDR1 SQVTM and CDR2 ANQGSEA. Written as DNA, the CDR3 is TGCAGCGTTGCCGGGATATCCTACGAGCAGTACTTC. Translated: CSVAGISYEQYF.

The J gene is TRBJ2-7, the V gene TRBV5-1; 7 nucleotides agree with TRBD1. Germline V gene data show CDR1 as SGHRS and CDR2 as YFSETQ. The CDR3 runs to 15 residues. V lost 4 bases, J lost 0 bases, and 7 bases stayed unmatched. The CDR3 nucleotides read TGCGCCAGCAGCGAACAGGGGTTGAGCTCCTACGAGCAGTACTTC. Amino acid sequence: CASSEQGLSSYEQYF.

This clone was observed a few times. The CDR3 DNA is TGTGCCATCAGGGGCGGGACTAGCGGGGGGGTAGAGGAGCAGTTCTTC. Protein product: CAIRGGTSGGVEEQFF. The chain couples TRBV10-3 to TRBJ2-1; 16 bases align to TRBD2. Germline lookup yields CDR1 ENHRY and CDR2 SYGVKD. The CDR3 has 16 residues. Trimming cost V 6 bases and J 10 bases; bases outside gene matches: 9.

The rearrangement links TRBV4-2 to TRBJ2-2; D perhaps matches TRBD1 (5 bases). Trimming removed 4 bases at V and 5 bases at J, with 11 bases between. CDR1 and CDR2 from the germline V gene are LGHNA and YNFKEQ. CDR3 length equals 14 residues. CDR3 region: CASSPGSRTGELFF. In DNA form, the CDR3 reads TGTGCCAGCAGCCCAGGGTCAAGGACCGGGGAGCTGTTTTTT.

The chain carries TRBV29-1 and TRBJ1-1; the D gene is possibly TRBD1 (6 bases). Germline V CDR1 and CDR2: SQVTM, ANQGSEA. CDR3 size: 12 residues. V lost 5 bases, J lost 6 bases, and 13 bases lay in between. The CDR3 sequence: CSVNRVSAEAFF. CDR3 in DNA: TGCAGCGTTAACAGGGTATCCGCTGAAGCTTTCTTT.

V is TRBV19 and J is TRBJ1-2; maybe TRBD1 (6 bases). Germline loops: CDR1 LNHDA, CDR2 SQIVND (reference sequence). The CDR3 consists of 14 residues. The germline V and J ends were trimmed by 8 bases and 9 bases, with 22 bases remaining between them. The CDR3 bases are TGTGCCAGTTTTAAACAGGGAACTCATGGACGCTACACCTTC. This gives the protein CASFKQGTHGRYTF.

CDR3 in amino acids: CASSQPPNQETQYF. DNA for the CDR3: TGCGCCAGCAGCCAACCCCCAAACCAAGAGACCCAGTACTTC. The rearrangement links TRBV4-1 to TRBJ2-5, with D hard to call. From germline, CDR1 is MGHRA and CDR2 YSYEKL. CDR3 length: 14 amino acids. Trimming removed 2 bases at V and 0 bases at J, with 7 bases between.

CDR3: CASSRKGGGTEAFF. The CDR3, as DNA: TGTGCCAGCAGCAGAAAGGGGGGGGGCACTGAAGCTTTCTTT. The chain recombines TRBV6-5 with TRBJ1-1, with D perhaps TRBD1 (6 bases). Germline CDR1 reads MNHEY; CDR2 reads SVGAGI. Trimming removed 6 bases at V and 4 bases at J, with 15 bases between. The CDR3 extends over 14 amino acids.